Listed below are T cell receptor beta chains from one sample, sequenced in a study of CD8 T cells in ankylosing spondylitis. One entry per CDR3 protein, called by TCRdb with MiXCR from the 5' RACE reads. Among roughly 440,000 distinct CDR3 sequences listed, 17% were seen once. Sequencing used blood, either unsorted or a sorted T cell fraction (not recorded which). The source is a male donor with ankylosing spondylitis. CDR3s include the opening cysteine and the closing phenylalanine or tryptophan. Fields, in order: CDR3 DNA, CDR3 protein, V gene, D gene, J gene, clone size. The D gene is left open where the match is weak. The size of a clone is reported for some rows only, either as once, few or many, or as a class for expanded clones.

TGCAGTGCAAGGGGTGGGAGGGAGAACACCGGGGAGCTGTTTTTT,CSARGGRENTGELFF,TRBV20-1,TRBD2,TRBJ2-2,.
TGTGCCAGCAGTGAGGGGACTAGCGGGTGGACTAGCACAGATACGCAGTATTTT,CASSEGTSGWTSTDTQYF,TRBV2,TRBD2,TRBJ2-3,few
TGCAGCGTTGCTACGGACAGAAACTATGGCTACACCTTC,CSVATDRNYGYTF,TRBV29-1,.,TRBJ1-2,few
TGCAGTGCTAGAGATCCTGGCGGGAGCGGCAATGAGCAGTTCTTC,CSARDPGGSGNEQFF,TRBV20-1,TRBD2,TRBJ2-1,few
TGTGCCAGCAGCTACCTTGGGCAGAGATCCTACGAGCAGTACTTC,CASSYLGQRSYEQYF,TRBV13,.,TRBJ2-7,few
TGTGCCAGCAGCGGAGGGACAGGGGTTAATTCACCCCTCCACTTT,CASSGGTGVNSPLHF,TRBV7-9,TRBD1,TRBJ1-6,.
TGCAGTGCTAGAGTCAGGGGGGGCCCCTACGAGCAGTACTTC,CSARVRGGPYEQYF,TRBV20-1,.,TRBJ2-7,few
TGTGCCTGGAGCCCGGGAGCAGGGAACTATGGCTACACCTTC,CAWSPGAGNYGYTF,TRBV30,.,TRBJ1-2,few
TGTGCCAGCAGCTTGGCCACAGGGAGAGGGAGCGAGCAGTACTTC,CASSLATGRGSEQYF,TRBV5-4,.,TRBJ2-7,once
TGTGCCACCAGTGATCCTACTAGCGGGGATCTTCGGGAGACCCAGTACTTC,CATSDPTSGDLRETQYF,TRBV24-1,TRBD2,TRBJ2-5,many